This is a list of T cell receptor beta chains from one sample in a study of T cell repertoires in cytomegalovirus infection. TCRdb itself ran the reads through MiXCR, one entry per CDR3 protein. The table includes approximately 390,000 distinct CDR3 sequences, approximately 35% detected once. Their cognate antigens are unknown. Here the sequenced sample was cultured PBMCs, taken from culture after CMV antigen stimulation. The receptor set was obtained from a human donor in good health (CMV status not recorded). Some clones in this sample may be carry-over from other donors' samples. Each CDR3 is given with its conserved first and last residue. Each record gives: J gene, clone size, D gene, V gene, CDR3 protein, CDR3 DNA. The D gene is left open where the match is weak. Only part of the rows carry a size: once, few, many, or a class if the clone is expanded.

J gene: TRBJ2-1; clone size: few; D gene: TRBD2; V gene: TRBV28; CDR3 protein: CASSRGLAEQFF; CDR3 DNA: TGTGCCAGCAGCCGCGGACTAGCCGAGCAGTTCTTC
J gene: TRBJ2-7; clone size: NA; D gene: NA; V gene: TRBV6-6; CDR3 protein: CASSYLGGSYEQYF; CDR3 DNA: TGTGCCAGCAGTTATCTAGGAGGGTCCTACGAGCAGTACTTC
J gene: TRBJ2-1; clone size: NA; D gene: NA; V gene: TRBV11-2; CDR3 protein: CASSFTRVAGGSTRDEQFF; CDR3 DNA: TGTGCCAGCAGCTTTACCAGGGTAGCCGGGGGATCCACTCGGGATGAGCAGTTCTTC
J gene: TRBJ2-3; clone size: few; D gene: NA; V gene: TRBV4-1; CDR3 protein: CASSQDGGGSSTDTQYF; CDR3 DNA: TGCGCCAGCAGCCAAGATGGCGGAGGTTCTAGCACAGATACGCAGTATTTT
J gene: TRBJ2-1; clone size: few; D gene: NA; V gene: TRBV6-2/TRBV6-3; CDR3 protein: CASSIIAEVDEQFF; CDR3 DNA: TGTGCCAGCAGTATAATAGCGGAGGTCGATGAGCAGTTCTTC
J gene: TRBJ1-5; clone size: few; D gene: NA; V gene: TRBV7-2; CDR3 protein: CASSLNGAVSNQPQHF; CDR3 DNA: TGTGCCAGCAGCTTAAATGGGGCAGTTAGCAATCAGCCCCAGCATTTT
J gene: TRBJ2-2; clone size: NA; D gene: NA; V gene: TRBV29-1; CDR3 protein: CSVGGPGTGELFF; CDR3 DNA: TGCAGCGTTGGTGGGCCGGGTACCGGGGAGCTGTTTTTT
J gene: TRBJ2-1; clone size: many; D gene: NA; V gene: TRBV28; CDR3 protein: CASSPLDREQFF; CDR3 DNA: TGTGCCAGCAGTCCACTGGACCGTGAGCAGTTCTTC
J gene: TRBJ2-1; clone size: few; D gene: TRBD2; V gene: TRBV2; CDR3 protein: CASSGGTSGNSRFEQFF; CDR3 DNA: TGTGCCAGCAGTGGAGGGACTAGCGGGAATAGTCGGTTTGAGCAGTTCTTC
J gene: TRBJ1-1; clone size: few; D gene: TRBD1; V gene: TRBV10-3; CDR3 protein: CAIKTGGDTEAFF; CDR3 DNA: TGTGCCATCAAGACAGGGGGGGACACTGAAGCTTTCTTT
J gene: TRBJ1-5; clone size: NA; D gene: TRBD1; V gene: TRBV4-1; CDR3 protein: CASSQTQGGGTNQPQHF; CDR3 DNA: TGCGCCAGCAGCCAGACCCAGGGGGGAGGAACAAATCAGCCCCAGCATTTT
J gene: TRBJ1-1; clone size: few; D gene: NA; V gene: TRBV5-4; CDR3 protein: CASSQTGHQNTEAFF; CDR3 DNA: TGTGCCAGCAGCCAAACGGGACACCAGAACACTGAAGCTTTCTTT
J gene: TRBJ2-1; clone size: NA; D gene: NA; V gene: TRBV12-3/TRBV12-4; CDR3 protein: CASSLWPDEQFF; CDR3 DNA: TGTGCCAGCAGTTTATGGCCCGATGAGCAGTTCTTC
J gene: TRBJ2-3; clone size: NA; D gene: TRBD2; V gene: TRBV24-1; CDR3 protein: CATSDGVAGATDTQYF; CDR3 DNA: TGTGCCACCAGTGATGGGGTAGCGGGAGCCACAGATACGCAGTATTTT
J gene: TRBJ1-4; clone size: once; D gene: NA; V gene: TRBV24-1; CDR3 protein: CATPMMRPSGEKLFF; CDR3 DNA: TGTGCCACCCCAATGATGAGACCTTCGGGGGAAAAACTGTTTTTT
J gene: TRBJ1-5; clone size: NA; D gene: NA; V gene: TRBV6-6; CDR3 protein: CASSYPLSGTGNQPQHF; CDR3 DNA: TGTGCCAGCAGTTACCCCCTTTCGGGAACCGGCAATCAGCCCCAGCATTTT
J gene: TRBJ2-1; clone size: NA; D gene: NA; V gene: TRBV6-2/TRBV6-3; CDR3 protein: CASSRAPSNEQFF; CDR3 DNA: TGTGCCAGCAGTCGCGCCCCCTCCAATGAGCAGTTCTTC
J gene: TRBJ2-1; clone size: many; D gene: TRBD2; V gene: TRBV7-2; CDR3 protein: CASSLFGTSGYNEQFF; CDR3 DNA: TGTGCCAGCAGCTTATTCGGGACTAGCGGATACAATGAGCAGTTCTTC
J gene: TRBJ2-1; clone size: NA; D gene: NA; V gene: TRBV20-1; CDR3 protein: CSAGRTPNEQFF; CDR3 DNA: TGCAGTGCGGGGAGGACCCCCAATGAGCAGTTCTTC
J gene: TRBJ1-3; clone size: NA; D gene: TRBD1; V gene: TRBV7-2; CDR3 protein: CASSFRDRGRNTIYF; CDR3 DNA: TGTGCCAGCAGCTTTAGGGACAGGGGTAGAAACACCATATATTTT
J gene: TRBJ1-1; clone size: NA; D gene: NA; V gene: TRBV19; CDR3 protein: CASRPGEAEAFF; CDR3 DNA: TGTGCCAGTAGACCAGGGGAAGCTGAAGCTTTCTTT
J gene: TRBJ1-4; clone size: few; D gene: NA; V gene: TRBV7-2; CDR3 protein: CASSLGGKLFF; CDR3 DNA: TGTGCCAGCAGCTTAGGGGGAAAACTGTTTTTT